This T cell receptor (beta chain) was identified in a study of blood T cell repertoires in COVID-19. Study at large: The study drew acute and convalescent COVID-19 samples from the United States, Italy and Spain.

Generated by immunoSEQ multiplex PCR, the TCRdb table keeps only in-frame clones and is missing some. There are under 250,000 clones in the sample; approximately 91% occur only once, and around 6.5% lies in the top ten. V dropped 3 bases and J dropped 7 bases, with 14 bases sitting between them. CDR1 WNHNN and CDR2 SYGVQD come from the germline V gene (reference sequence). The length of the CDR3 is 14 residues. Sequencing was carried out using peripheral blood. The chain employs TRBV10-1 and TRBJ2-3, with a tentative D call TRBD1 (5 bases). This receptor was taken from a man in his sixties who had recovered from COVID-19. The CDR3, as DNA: TGCGCCAGCAGTGACACCACAGGCGGAAATACGCAGTATTTT. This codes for CASSDTTGGNTQYF.